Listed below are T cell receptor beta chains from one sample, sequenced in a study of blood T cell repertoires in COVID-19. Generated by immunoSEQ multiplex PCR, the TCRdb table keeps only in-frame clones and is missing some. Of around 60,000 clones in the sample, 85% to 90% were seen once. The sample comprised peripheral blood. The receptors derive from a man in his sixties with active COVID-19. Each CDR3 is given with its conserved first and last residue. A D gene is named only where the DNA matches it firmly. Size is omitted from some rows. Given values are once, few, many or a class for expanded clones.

TGTGCCATCAGTGGGCAGGGCCAAGAGACCCAGTACTTC | CAISGQGQETQYF | 13 | NA | NA | TRBJ2-5 | TRBV10-3
TGTGCCAGTAGTATGGGGGCAGGGCCGGCAGATACGCAGTATTTT | CASSMGAGPADTQYF | 15 | NA | once | TRBJ2-3 | TRBV19
TGTGCCAGCAGCTTAACCGGGACAGGCCGCACAGATACGCAGTATTTT | CASSLTGTGRTDTQYF | 16 | TRBD1 | NA | TRBJ2-3 | TRBV7-3
TGTGCCAGCAGTTCTCGCCGAGGGACAGATACGCAGTATTTT | CASSSRRGTDTQYF | 14 | NA | NA | TRBJ2-3 | TRBV6-5
TGTGCCAGCAGTGTTTTACCTAGGACAGGTGCCACCCGTGTTGGGGAGCAGTACTTC | CASSVLPRTGATRVGEQYF | 19 | TRBD1 | NA | TRBJ2-7 | TRBV6-1
TGTGCCAGAAGCTTAGCCCTTTTAAAGACAAGGACTAATGAAAAACTGTTTTTT | CARSLALLKTRTNEKLFF | 18 | NA | once | TRBJ1-4 | TRBV7-5
TGTGCCAGCAGTGAAGCGGGGGGAGTCCAGCCCCAGCATTTT | CASSEAGGVQPQHF | 14 | NA | once | TRBJ1-5 | TRBV2
TGTGCCAGTAGTATAAGGGGTGGCTTCGAAAAACTGTTTTTT | CASSIRGGFEKLFF | 14 | NA | NA | TRBJ1-4 | TRBV19
TGTGCCACCAAAAGGGGTGTGGATAGCAATCAGCCCCAGCATTTT | CATKRGVDSNQPQHF | 15 | NA | NA | TRBJ1-5 | TRBV15
TGTGCCAGCAGCTTAGGACTAGCGGGAGTTGCAGATACGCAGTATTTT | CASSLGLAGVADTQYF | 16 | TRBD2 | NA | TRBJ2-3 | TRBV7-3
TGTGCCAGCAGTCTTGGGGGACTAGCCGTCAATGAGCAGTTCTTC | CASSLGGLAVNEQFF | 15 | TRBD2 | NA | TRBJ2-1 | TRBV6-5
TGTGCCTGGAGCCCGGGCGGGGCCCCAAAGGGTCAGCCCCAGCATTTT | CAWSPGGAPKGQPQHF | 16 | NA | NA | TRBJ1-5 | TRBV30
TGCGCCAGCAGCCTTTCCGGGACAGGGGGCTTTGGGGAGCAGTACTTC | CASSLSGTGGFGEQYF | 16 | TRBD1 | once | TRBJ2-7 | TRBV5-1
TGTGCCAGCAGCTTTTGGCAGAGGGAGACCCAGTACTTC | CASSFWQRETQYF | 13 | NA | NA | TRBJ2-5 | TRBV5-5
TGCGCCAGCAGCCCGGACAGGCAGCGCGAGCAGTACTTC | CASSPDRQREQYF | 13 | TRBD1 | NA | TRBJ2-7 | TRBV5-1
TGTGCCACCAAGACAGGGGTGAACACTGAAGCTTTCTTT | CATKTGVNTEAFF | 13 | TRBD1 | NA | TRBJ1-1 | TRBV6-5
TGCGCCAGCAGCTGGGGACAAACCACAGATACGCAGTATTTT | CASSWGQTTDTQYF | 14 | NA | NA | TRBJ2-3 | TRBV5-1
TGTGCCAGCAGCTCTTCGGACAGGGGGCGATTCATAAACATTCAGTACTTC | CASSSSDRGRFINIQYF | 17 | TRBD1 | NA | TRBJ2-4 | TRBV5-5
TGTGCCTGGAGTGGAATGGGACTACAGTACTTC | CAWSGMGLQYF | 11 | TRBD2 | NA | TRBJ2-5 | TRBV30
TGTGCCAGCAGTTCAGGGAGGGGGATTGGCTACACCTTC | CASSSGRGIGYTF | 13 | NA | NA | TRBJ1-2 | TRBV7-2
TGTGCCAGCGGGAAGCGGGGGGGAAGCTCCTACGAGCAGTACTTC | CASGKRGGSSYEQYF | 15 | TRBD2 | NA | TRBJ2-7 | TRBV7-6
TGTGCCAGCAGCAGCCGGGACTTACAGTACTTC | CASSSRDLQYF | 11 | NA | NA | TRBJ2-4 | TRBV11-2
TGTGCCAGCAGTCTGACAGAGAACACTGAAGCTTTCTTT | CASSLTENTEAFF | 13 | NA | NA | TRBJ1-1 | TRBV28
TGTGCCAGCAGTTCGACTAGCCAGTCATCCTACGAGCAGTACTTC | CASSSTSQSSYEQYF | 15 | TRBD2 | NA | TRBJ2-7 | TRBV6-2/TRBV6-3
TGCGCCAGCAGCCTAAACACAGGGTCTGGGGCCAACGTCCTGACTTTC | CASSLNTGSGANVLTF | 16 | NA | NA | TRBJ2-6 | TRBV5-1
TGTGCCAGCACCCCCCGGGGATCCTACGAGCAGTACTTC | CASTPRGSYEQYF | 13 | NA | NA | TRBJ2-7 | TRBV28
TGTGCCAGCAGTCGACATGCGAACACCGGGGAGCTGTTTTTT | CASSRHANTGELFF | 14 | NA | once | TRBJ2-2 | TRBV6-2/TRBV6-3
TGTGCCTGGAGTGACAGAGCCTCTGGAAACACCATATATTTT | CAWSDRASGNTIYF | 14 | NA | NA | TRBJ1-3 | TRBV30
TGTGCCTCCGGACAGCCTAGAGGCGGGGAGCTGTTTTTT | CASGQPRGGELFF | 13 | NA | NA | TRBJ2-2 | TRBV9